A selection of T cell receptor beta chains follows, all from one sample in a study of cytomegalovirus exposure and HLA in healthy donors. Generated by immunoSEQ multiplex PCR, the TCRdb table keeps only in-frame clones and is missing some. The data contain some 130,000 clones, about nine tenths of them singletons. The specimen was PBMCs. All receptors come from a man younger than 45 in good health and CMV-seronegative. Each CDR3 is given with its conserved first and last residue. A D gene is named only where the DNA matches it firmly.

15	TRBV9	TRBJ2-7	TRBD2	TGTGCCAGCAGCCCGAAACTAGCGGGAGCTCTCGAGCAGTACTTC	CASSPKLAGALEQYF
14	TRBV19	TRBJ2-5	-	TGTGCCAGTAGTATTATGGCAGATCAAGAGACCCAGTACTTC	CASSIMADQETQYF
17	TRBV19	TRBJ2-2	TRBD2	TGTGCCAGTAGTAGAATCCTCCTAGCGGGGAGGGTAGGGGAGCTGTTTTTT	CASSRILLAGRVGELFF
13	TRBV7-2	TRBJ1-5	-	TGTGCCAGCAGCCAGATGGAGGGGTTGCCCCAGCATTTT	CASSQMEGLPQHF
15	TRBV7-9	TRBJ2-2	-	TGTGCCAGCAGCTTAGCCCAGGGATGGGGCGGGGAGCTGTTTTTT	CASSLAQGWGGELFF
17	TRBV27	TRBJ1-5	-	TGTGCCAGCAGCCCTTACGGGCGGGGGGCAGGAAATCAGCCCCAGCATTTT	CASSPYGRGAGNQPQHF
15	TRBV6-6	TRBJ1-4	-	TGTGCCAGCATCCACTCCGGGCAGGGTGATGAAAAACTGTTTTTT	CASIHSGQGDEKLFF
15	TRBV5-4	TRBJ2-5	TRBD2	TGTGCCAGCAGCTTGGGAGCGGGAGGGGTGGAGACCCAGTACTTC	CASSLGAGGVETQYF
15	TRBV5-6	TRBJ2-3	TRBD2	TGTGCCAGCAGCCGTAGCGGGAGCGGAGGAGATACGCAGTATTTT	CASSRSGSGGDTQYF
14	TRBV6-4	TRBJ2-2	-	TGTGCCAGCAGAATGGACAGATTAACCGGGGAGCTGTTTTTT	CASRMDRLTGELFF